The TCR beta chain under discussion was sequenced for a study of T cell changes during pregnancy in multiple sclerosis. Germline V gene lookup returns CDR1 MNHEY and CDR2 SVGAGI. The CDR3 extends over 15 amino acids. V shed 5 bases and J 7 bases; nucleotides not matched to a gene: 4. TCRdb's copy holds only in-frame clones and misses some; the assay was immunoSEQ multiplex PCR. The sample holds about 32,000 clones, approximately 89% seen once. This receptor was obtained from a female donor in good health, enrolled as a control in a pregnancy study. The chain uses TRBV6-5 and TRBJ2-1; the match to TRBD2 covers 14 bases. Material: CD4+ T cells from peripheral blood mononuclear cells, obtained after pregnancy. CDR3 DNA sequence: TGTGCCAGCAGTCAAGGGACTAGCGGGAGAAATGAGCAGTTCTTC. Encoded protein: CASSQGTSGRNEQFF.